This TCR beta chain was identified in a study of cytomegalovirus exposure and HLA in healthy donors. Per germline, CDR1 MNHEY and CDR2 SMNVEV (reference sequence). The CDR3 totals 14 residues. Trimming shortened V by 10 bases and J by 5 bases, and 20 bases separated the two germline ends. A word on this clone: Its antigen is unknown.

PCR amplification relied on 60 Vbeta primers (plus 13 Jbeta primers). TCRdb's copy holds only in-frame clones and misses some; the assay was immunoSEQ multiplex PCR. The table includes about 150,000 clones, 80% detected once. General observations from the study: Common viral pathogens seemed to be connected with several of the most significant clusters, according to a later analysis. Highly shared variants forming one cluster were likely a sequencing artifact.

The TCR was taken from a man in his thirties or forties in good health and CMV-seropositive. The V call is TRBV27, the J call TRBJ2-5; tentative D call: TRBD2 (6 bases). What was sequenced was PBMCs. The chain's CDR3 is CATRLDLSQETQYF. As DNA, the CDR3 is TGTGCCACAAGACTAGATCTTTCTCAGGAGACCCAGTACTTC.